This TCR beta chain is drawn from a study of T cell responses to AZD1222 COVID-19 vaccine. CDR1 MNHEY and CDR2 SMNVEV come from the germline V gene (reference sequence). The junction had 12 bases not matched to a gene; V was cut back by 6 bases and J by 7 bases. The CDR3 runs to 14 residues. The protocol was immunoSEQ multiplex PCR, while the TCRdb copy is restricted to in-frame clones and leaves out a portion. The table includes 90,000 to 150,000 clones, about 85% detected once. The chain couples TRBV27 to TRBJ2-7; the match to TRBD1 covers 7 bases. This TCR was sampled from an adult who received the AZD1222 COVID-19 vaccine. This specimen was peripheral blood, taken 28 days after the second AZD1222 dose. CDR3 DNA sequence: TGTGCCAGCAGAAACCACAGGGGAACTGAGGAGCAGTACTTC. The encoded protein is CASRNHRGTEEQYF.